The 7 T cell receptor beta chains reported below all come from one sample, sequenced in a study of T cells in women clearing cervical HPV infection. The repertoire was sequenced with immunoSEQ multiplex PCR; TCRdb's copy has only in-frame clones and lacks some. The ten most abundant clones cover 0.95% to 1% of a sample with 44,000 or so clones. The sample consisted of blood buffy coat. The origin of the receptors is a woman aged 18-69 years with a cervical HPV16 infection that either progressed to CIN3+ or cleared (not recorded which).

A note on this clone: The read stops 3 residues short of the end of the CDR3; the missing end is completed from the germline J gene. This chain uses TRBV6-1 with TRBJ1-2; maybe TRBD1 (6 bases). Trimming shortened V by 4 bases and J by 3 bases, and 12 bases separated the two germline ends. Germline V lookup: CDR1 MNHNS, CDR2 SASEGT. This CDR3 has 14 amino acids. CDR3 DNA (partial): TGTGCCAGCAGTGCAACGACAGGCGACTATGGC. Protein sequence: CASSATTGDYG. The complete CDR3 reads CASSATTGDYGYTF.

The chain's CDR3 is CASSGRDRPSNEQFF. CDR3 DNA, as far as it was read: TGTGCCAGCAGCGGCAGGGACAGGCCTTCTAATGAG. The chain links TRBV7-9 to TRBJ2-1, with 8 positions matching TRBD1. The read ends 3 residues early relative to the CDR3; the germline J gene fills the gap. This CDR3 is 15 amino acids long. CDR1 and CDR2 from the germline V gene are SEHNR and FQNEAQ (reference sequence). V trimming: 5 bases; J trimming: 7 bases; junction bases outside the gene matches: 10.

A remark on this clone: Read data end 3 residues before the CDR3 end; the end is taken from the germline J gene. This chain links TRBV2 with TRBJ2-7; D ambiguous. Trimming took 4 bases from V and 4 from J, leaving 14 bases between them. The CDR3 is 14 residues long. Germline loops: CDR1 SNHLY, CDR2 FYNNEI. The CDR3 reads CASSVESDFYEQYF. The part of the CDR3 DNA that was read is TGTGCCAGCAGTGTTGAGTCAGATTTTTACGAG.

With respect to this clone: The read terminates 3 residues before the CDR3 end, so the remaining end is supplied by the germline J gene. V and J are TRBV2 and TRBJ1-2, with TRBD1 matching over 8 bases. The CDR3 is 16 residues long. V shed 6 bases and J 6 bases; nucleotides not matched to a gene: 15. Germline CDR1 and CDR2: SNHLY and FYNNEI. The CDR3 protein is CASSDDPRGPGDGYTF. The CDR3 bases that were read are TGTGCCAGCAGCGACGATCCCAGGGGGCCGGGGGATGGC.

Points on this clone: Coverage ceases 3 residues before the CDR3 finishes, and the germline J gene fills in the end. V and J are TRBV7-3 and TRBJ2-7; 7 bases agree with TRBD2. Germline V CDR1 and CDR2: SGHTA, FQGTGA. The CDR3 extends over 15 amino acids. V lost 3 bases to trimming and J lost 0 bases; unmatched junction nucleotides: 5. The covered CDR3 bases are TGTGCCAGCAGCTTGCATGCGGGGGACTCCTACGAG. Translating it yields CASSLHAGDSYE. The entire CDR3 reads CASSLHAGDSYEQYF.

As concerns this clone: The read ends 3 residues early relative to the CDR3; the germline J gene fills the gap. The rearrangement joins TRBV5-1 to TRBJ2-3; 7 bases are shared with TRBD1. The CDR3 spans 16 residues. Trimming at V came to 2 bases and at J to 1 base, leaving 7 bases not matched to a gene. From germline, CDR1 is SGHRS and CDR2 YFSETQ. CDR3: CASSLNRGRGTDTQYF. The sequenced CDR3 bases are TGCGCCAGCAGCTTAAACAGGGGACGGGGCACAGATACG.

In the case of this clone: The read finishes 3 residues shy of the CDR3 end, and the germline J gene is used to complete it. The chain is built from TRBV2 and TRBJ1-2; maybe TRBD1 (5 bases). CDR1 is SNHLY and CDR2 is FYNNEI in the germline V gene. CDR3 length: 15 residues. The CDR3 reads CASSSGTTSTDTYTF. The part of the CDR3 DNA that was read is TGTGCCAGCAGTTCAGGGACTACTAGCACAGATACC.